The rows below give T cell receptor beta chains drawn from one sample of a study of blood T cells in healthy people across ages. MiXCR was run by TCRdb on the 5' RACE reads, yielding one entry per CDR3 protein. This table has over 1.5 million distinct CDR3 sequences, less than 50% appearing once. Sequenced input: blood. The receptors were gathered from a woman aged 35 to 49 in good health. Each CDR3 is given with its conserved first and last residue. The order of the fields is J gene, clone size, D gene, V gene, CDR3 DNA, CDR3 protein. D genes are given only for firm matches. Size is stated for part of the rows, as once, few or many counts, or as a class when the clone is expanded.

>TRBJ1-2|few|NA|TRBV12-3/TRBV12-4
TGTGCCAGCAGAAGGAGCCTTAACTATGGCTACACCTTC
CASRRSLNYGYTF
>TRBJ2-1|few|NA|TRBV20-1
TGCAGTGCTTCCGGGACGGAAGCCTACAATGAGCAGTTCTTC
CSASGTEAYNEQFF
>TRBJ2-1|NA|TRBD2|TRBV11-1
TGTGCCAGCAGCAACCTAGCGGGGGCAAGAGAGCAGTTCTTC
CASSNLAGAREQFF
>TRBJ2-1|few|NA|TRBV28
TGTGCCATAGGGCCTTACAATGAGCAGTTCTTC
CAIGPYNEQFF
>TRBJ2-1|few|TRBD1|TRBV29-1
TGCAGCGTTGAACGACAGGGAACAGATGAGCAGTTCTTC
CSVERQGTDEQFF
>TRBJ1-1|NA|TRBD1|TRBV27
TGTGCCAGCAGTACACAACCCGGGACAGAGGCTGAAGCTTTCTTT
CASSTQPGTEAEAFF
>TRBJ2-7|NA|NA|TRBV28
TGTGCCAGCAGTTCACTATTCAAACGGCCTTTGGTCGAGCAGTACTTC
CASSSLFKRPLVEQYF
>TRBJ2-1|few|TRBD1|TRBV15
TGTGCCACCAGCAGAGAACAGGGGCTGGATGAGCAGTTCTTC
CATSREQGLDEQFF
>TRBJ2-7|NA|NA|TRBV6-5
TGTGCCAGCAGACCGGTTAGTGAGGGAATCGAGCAGTACTTC
CASRPVSEGIEQYF
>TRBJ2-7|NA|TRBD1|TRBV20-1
TGCAATGCTACCCAACCCTTATGGACAGGGGTAACCTACAAGCAGTACTTC
CNATQPLWTGVTYKQYF
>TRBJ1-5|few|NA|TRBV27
TGTGCCAGCAGTCGGACCGGGGGCCTTAGCAATCAGCCCCAGCATTTT
CASSRTGGLSNQPQHF
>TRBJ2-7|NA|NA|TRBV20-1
TGCAGTGCTAGAGGCCCCGGGTTCTTCTACGAGCAGTACTTC
CSARGPGFFYEQYF
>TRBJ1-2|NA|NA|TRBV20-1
TGCAGTGCTAGAGATTTTACCAAGTTGGGCGATGGCTACACCTTC
CSARDFTKLGDGYTF
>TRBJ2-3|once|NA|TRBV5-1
TGCGCCAGCAGCTTTACCGGGACCGGTCCAGATACGCAGTATTTT
CASSFTGTGPDTQYF
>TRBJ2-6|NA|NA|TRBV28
TGTGCCAGCAGTTTGAGGGCGCCCGGGGCCAACGTCCTGACTTTC
CASSLRAPGANVLTF
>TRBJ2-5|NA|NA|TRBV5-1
TGCGCCAGCATGTCATCGCTCGTCGGGGGCGCAGAGACCCAGTCCTTC
CASMSSLVGGAETQSF
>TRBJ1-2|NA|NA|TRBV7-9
TGTGCCAGCAGCTTAGATTCGAGAACAGCCGAGGGCGGCTACACCTTC
CASSLDSRTAEGGYTF
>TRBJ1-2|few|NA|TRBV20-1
TGCAGTGCTAGGCGCGGACAGTTAACGTATGGCTACACCTTC
CSARRGQLTYGYTF
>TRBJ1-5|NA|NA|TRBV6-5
TGTGCCAGCAGTTACGGATGGGGTAGCAATCAGCCCCAGCATTTT
CASSYGWGSNQPQHF
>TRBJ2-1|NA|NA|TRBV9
TGTGCCAGCAGCGGGGGGGGTGGACAGGGTTACAATGAGCAGTTCTTC
CASSGGGGQGYNEQFF
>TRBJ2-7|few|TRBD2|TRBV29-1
TGCAGCGTTGCCGGGACTAGCTCCTACGAGCAGTACTTC
CSVAGTSSYEQYF
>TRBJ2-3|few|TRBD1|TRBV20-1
TGCAGTGCCCAGGGGGCCACAGATACGCAGTATTTT
CSAQGATDTQYF
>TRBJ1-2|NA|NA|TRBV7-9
TGTGCCAGCAGCGCGAGCGGATTCTATGGCTACACCTTC
CASSASGFYGYTF
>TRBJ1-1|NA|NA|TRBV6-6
TGTGCCAGCAGTTACTCGATGGGCATGAACACTGAAGCTTTCTTT
CASSYSMGMNTEAFF
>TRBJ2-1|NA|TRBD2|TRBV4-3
TGCGCCAGCAGCCTCCTAGCGGGGGGGCAGTCTGACAATGAGCAGTTCTTC
CASSLLAGGQSDNEQFF
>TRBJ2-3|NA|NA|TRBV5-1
TGCGCCAGCAGCTTGGTGTCGGCCTTTAGAGATGCAGATACGCAGTATTTT
CASSLVSAFRDADTQYF
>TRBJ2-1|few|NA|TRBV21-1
TGTGCCAGCATATCCAATGAGCAGTTCTTC
CASISNEQFF
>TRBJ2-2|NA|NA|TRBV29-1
TGCAGCGTCCCACTGGGGGCCGGCGGGGAGCTGTTTTTT
CSVPLGAGGELFF
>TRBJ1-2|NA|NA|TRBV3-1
TGTGCCAGCAGCCAACGGGTTTCCTATGGCTACACCTTC
CASSQRVSYGYTF
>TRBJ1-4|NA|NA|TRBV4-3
TGCGCCAGCAGCCGCAAAGATGAAAAACTGTTTTTT
CASSRKDEKLFF
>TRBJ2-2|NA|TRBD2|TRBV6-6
TGTGCCAGCCGGGGGGATGCGAACACCGGGGAGCTGTTTTTT
CASRGDANTGELFF
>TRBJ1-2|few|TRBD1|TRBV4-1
TGCGCCAGCAGCCAAGAAAGGTCGGGACAGTTGGGCCTTTGGGCTGGCTACACCTTC
CASSQERSGQLGLWAGYTF
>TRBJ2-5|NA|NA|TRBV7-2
TGTGCCAGCAGCTTAAGACAATCGGAGACCCAGTACTTC
CASSLRQSETQYF
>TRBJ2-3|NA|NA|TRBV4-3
TGCGCCAGCAGCCAAGTGTCGGTCTCCCCAGGGGATACGCAGTATTTT
CASSQVSVSPGDTQYF